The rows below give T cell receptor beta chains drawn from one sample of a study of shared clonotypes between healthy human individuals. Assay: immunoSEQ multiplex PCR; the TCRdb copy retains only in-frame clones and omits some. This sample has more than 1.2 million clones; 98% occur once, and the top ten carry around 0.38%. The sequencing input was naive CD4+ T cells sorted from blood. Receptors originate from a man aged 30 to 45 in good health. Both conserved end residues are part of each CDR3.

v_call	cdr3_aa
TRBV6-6	CASRSTVSYLAQYF
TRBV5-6	CASSFSGRGDNEQFF
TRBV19	CASSLNFGDYGYTF
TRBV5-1	CASSLTRNEQFF
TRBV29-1	CSVPGSQSYNEQFF
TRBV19	CATSGAGRPETQYF
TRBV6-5	CASSDGSSNQPQHF
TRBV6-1	CASKHEGASNYGYTF
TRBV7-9	CASSLGRGAYNEQFF
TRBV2	CASNLLAGTYNEQFF